This passage covers 18 T cell receptor beta chains from one sample sequenced in a study of a mutant IDH1 vaccine in newly diagnosed glioma. The data were produced by immunoSEQ multiplex PCR, yet TCRdb's version contains in-frame clones alone and is incomplete. The sample carries about 130,000 clones, about 82% recorded once. Antigen specificity for these receptors is unknown. Time point reported: week 11, during vaccination. Every vaccine dose comprised 300 ug of mutant IDH1 20-mer peptide plus topical imiquimod. The material was PBMCs, obtained from a glioma patient whose treatment included an IDH1 peptide vaccine. Receptor source: a man aged 40-49 years with glioma.

The gene calls are TRBV5-6 and TRBJ1-1; unclear D gene. The germline V gene has CDR1 SGHDT and CDR2 YYEEEE. Between the trimmed V and J ends, which lost 4 bases and 1 base, there was a span of 14 bases. This CDR3 comprises 15 residues. DNA for the CDR3: TGTGCCAGCAGCCCCATCCGCACGGAGAACACTGAAGCTTTCTTT. Its translation: CASSPIRTENTEAFF.

The chain recombines TRBV5-1 with TRBJ1-4; D unresolved. Germline CDR1 and CDR2: SGHRS and YFSETQ. This CDR3 is 16 amino acids long. Deletions cut 0 bases from V and 8 bases from J, with 17 bases between. The CDR3 nucleotides read TGCGCCAGCAGCTTGGCCGGGGTGGCGGCATCCGAAAAACTGTTTTTT. The encoded protein is CASSLAGVAASEKLFF.

The chain has TRBV4-3 and TRBJ2-1; D uncertain. With 0 bases removed from V and 7 bases from J, the gap between germline ends came to 1 base. Per the germline V gene, CDR1 is LGHNA and CDR2 is YSLEER. This CDR3 spans 11 amino acids. CDR3 coding DNA: TGCGCCAGCAGCCAAGAGAATGAGCAGTTCTTC. Translating gives CASSQENEQFF.

The V gene is TRBV18, the J gene TRBJ2-1, with 7 positions matching TRBD1. The J segment lost 4 bases and the V segment lost 0 bases, leaving 3 bases of the junction unmatched. Germline values: CDR1 KGHSH, CDR2 LQKENI. The CDR3 is 15 residues long. The chain's CDR3 is CASSPPPGGYNEQFF. As DNA, the CDR3 is TGTGCCAGCTCACCACCGCCAGGGGGTTACAATGAGCAGTTCTTC. Full variable domain (remainder filled in from reference TRBV18 and TRBJ2-1): NAGVMQNPRHLVRRRGQEARLRCSPMKGHSHVYWYRQLPEEGLKFMVYLQKENIIDESGMPKERFSAEFPKEGPSILRIQQVVRGDSAAYFCASSPPPGGYNEQFFGPGTRLTVL.

This clone was found a few times. The rearrangement links TRBV6-5 to TRBJ1-1; D is uncertain. CDR1 and CDR2 from the germline V gene are MNHEY and SVGAGI. This CDR3 has 16 amino acids. The V gene lost 1 base and the J gene lost 3 bases, with 15 bases spanning the gap. Here the CDR3 DNA reads TGTGCCAGCAGTTACTATCAGGATGTCGGGGACACTGAAGCTTTCTTT. This gives the protein CASSYYQDVGDTEAFF.

This clone has just one count. The chain couples TRBV5-1 to TRBJ1-1; no definite D call. Trimming left V 4 bases short and J 1 base short, with 8 bases between. CDR3 size: 13 residues. The V gene's germline CDR1 is SGHRS and CDR2 YFSETQ. The CDR3 sequence: CASSQASNTEAFF. The CDR3 nucleotides read TGCGCCAGCAGCCAGGCATCGAACACTGAAGCTTTCTTT.

This clone was detected a few times. This rearrangement joins TRBV18 to TRBJ2-7; D tentatively reads TRBD1 or TRBD2 (7 bases each). Trimming pared 1 base from V and 5 bases from J, leaving 12 bases between. Germline V gives CDR1 KGHSH, CDR2 LQKENI. The CDR3 sequence is 14 residues long. In nucleotides, the CDR3 is TGTGCCAGCTCACCACGGGGAGGGGGCAACGAGCAGTACTTC. Translating it yields CASSPRGGGNEQYF.

This chain connects TRBV5-5 to TRBJ2-7; D remains unclear. This CDR3 is built from 15 residues. The ends were cut back, 1 base at V and 2 bases at J, with 13 bases in the middle. Germline assignment: CDR1 SGHKS and CDR2 YYEKEE (reference sequence). The CDR3 loop is CASSLYWQRTYEQYF. DNA of the CDR3: TGTGCCAGCAGCTTGTATTGGCAGAGAACCTACGAGCAGTACTTC.

This clone was observed once. This chain uses TRBV5-8 with TRBJ2-2; D is possibly TRBD1 (6 bases). V was clipped by 0 bases and J by 6 bases, with 9 bases between them. Germline-derived CDR1 and CDR2 are SGHTS and YDEGEE. The CDR3 contains 14 residues. The DNA of the CDR3 is TGTGCCAGCAGCTTGGCGGACAGCTCCGGGGAGCTGTTTTTT. Protein sequence: CASSLADSSGELFF.

J is TRBJ2-7 and V is TRBV11-2; 7 bases map to TRBD1. Germline trimming cut 5 bases from V and 3 bases from J; bases unmatched to any gene: 7. Germline V CDR1 and CDR2: SGHAT, FQNNGV. This CDR3 is 14 amino acids long. CDR3 DNA sequence: TGTGCCAGCAGCATCAGGGGGTTCGACTACGAGCAGTACTTC. Protein product: CASSIRGFDYEQYF.

This clone was observed once. The gene calls are TRBV19 and TRBJ2-5; no reliable D call. This CDR3 has 11 residues. The V end was cut by 4 bases, the J end by 3 bases, with 3 bases between. Germline assignment: CDR1 LNHDA and CDR2 SQIVND (reference sequence). CDR3 amino acids: CASSTKETQYF. CDR3 nucleotide sequence: TGTGCCAGTAGTACCAAAGAGACCCAGTACTTC.

The chain carries TRBV11-2 and TRBJ1-2; D ambiguous. Germline V gene lookup returns CDR1 SGHAT and CDR2 FQNNGV. Trimming left V 5 bases short and J 5 bases short, with 15 bases between. The CDR3 is made up of 14 amino acids. The CDR3 DNA sequence: TGTGCCAGCAGCCCGGATAGGGCGCGGTATGGCTACACCTTC. Translation gives CASSPDRARYGYTF.

The chain has TRBV11-3 and TRBJ1-1; tentative D call: TRBD1 (5 bases). Germline V gene lookup returns CDR1 SGHNT and CDR2 YENEEA. The CDR3 runs 14 residues. V was pared by 6 bases and J by 2 bases, with 13 bases between. CDR3 nucleotides: TGTGCCAGCAGTTCTCGGGGGAGAAACACTGAAGCTTTCTTT. As protein: CASSSRGRNTEAFF.

In its sample, this clone was seen a few times. The rearrangement links TRBV30 to TRBJ1-5; weak D call: TRBD1 (5 bases). The CDR3 sequence is 13 residues long. Looked up from germline, CDR1 is GTSNPN and CDR2 is SVGIG (reference sequence). Trimming left V 1 base short and J 7 bases short, with 11 bases between. CDR3 loop: CAWSGGTDQPQHF. DNA for the CDR3: TGTGCCTGGAGTGGAGGGACGGACCAGCCCCAGCATTTT.

The chain employs TRBV19 and TRBJ1-2, with a possible D match to TRBD1 (6 bases). V lost 6 bases and J lost 3, with 8 bases in between. Germline V gene sequence: CDR1 LNHDA, CDR2 SQIVND (reference sequence). The CDR3 is made up of 12 amino acids. The DNA for the CDR3 is TGTGCCAGTAGGGGGGCAGACTATGGCTACACCTTC. Its protein is CASRGADYGYTF.

The gene calls are TRBV29-1 and TRBJ2-7; 9 nucleotides align to TRBD1. V was clipped by 3 bases and J by 6 bases; unmatched bases: 3. CDR1 is SQVTM, CDR2 ANQGSEA, per germline. CDR3 length: 12 residues. CDR3 loop: CSVDLDRGEQYF. CDR3 bases: TGCAGCGTTGACCTGGACAGGGGCGAGCAGTACTTC.

The chain joins TRBV6-5 to TRBJ2-7; tentatively, D is TRBD1 (6 bases). CDR1 and CDR2 from the germline V gene are MNHEY and SVGAGI. The V end was cut by 6 bases, the J end by 0 bases, with 12 bases between. The CDR3 is 14 amino acids. CDR3 region: CASRAGQTSYEQYF. In DNA, the CDR3 is TGTGCCAGCAGGGCCGGACAGACCTCCTACGAGCAGTACTTC.

V and J are TRBV10-3 and TRBJ1-1; D is undetermined. The length of the CDR3 is 11 residues. Germline CDR1 and CDR2: ENHRY and SYGVKD. V lost 6 bases and J 1 base, leaving 3 bases between the germline ends. CDR3 in amino acids: CAIRENTEAFF. The CDR3 bases are TGTGCCATCAGGGAGAACACTGAAGCTTTCTTT.